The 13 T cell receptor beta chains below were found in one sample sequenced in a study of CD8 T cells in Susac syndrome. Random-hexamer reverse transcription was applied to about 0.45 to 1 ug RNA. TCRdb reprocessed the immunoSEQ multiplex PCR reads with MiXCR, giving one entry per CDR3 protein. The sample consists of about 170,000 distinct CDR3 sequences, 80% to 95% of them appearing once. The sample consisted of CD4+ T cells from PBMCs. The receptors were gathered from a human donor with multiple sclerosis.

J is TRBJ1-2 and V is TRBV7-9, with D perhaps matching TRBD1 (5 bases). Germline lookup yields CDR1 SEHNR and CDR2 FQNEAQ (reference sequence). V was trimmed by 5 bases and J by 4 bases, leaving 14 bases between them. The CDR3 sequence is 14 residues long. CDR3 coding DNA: TGTGCCAGCAGCCCTTGGGCGGGGGTCTATGGCTACACCTTC. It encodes CASSPWAGVYGYTF.

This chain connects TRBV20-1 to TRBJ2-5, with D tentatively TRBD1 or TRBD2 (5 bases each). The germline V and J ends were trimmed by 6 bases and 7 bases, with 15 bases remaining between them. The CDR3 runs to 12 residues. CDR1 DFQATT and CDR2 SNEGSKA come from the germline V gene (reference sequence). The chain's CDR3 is CSARDHKMTQYF. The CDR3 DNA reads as TGCAGTGCCCGGGACCACAAGATGACCCAGTACTTC.

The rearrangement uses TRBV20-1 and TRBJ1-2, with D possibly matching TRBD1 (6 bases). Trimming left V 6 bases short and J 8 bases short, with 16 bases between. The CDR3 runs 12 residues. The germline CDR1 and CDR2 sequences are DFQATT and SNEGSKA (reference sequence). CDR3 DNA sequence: TGCAGTGCCCTCGGACAGTTCCGCGGCTACACCTTC. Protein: CSALGQFRGYTF.

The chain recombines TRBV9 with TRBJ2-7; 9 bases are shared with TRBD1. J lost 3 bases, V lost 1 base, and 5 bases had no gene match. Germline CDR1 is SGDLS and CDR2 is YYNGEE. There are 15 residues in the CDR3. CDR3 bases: TGTGCCAGCAGCGTATCGGGGACAGGGAACTACGAGCAGTACTTC. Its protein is CASSVSGTGNYEQYF.

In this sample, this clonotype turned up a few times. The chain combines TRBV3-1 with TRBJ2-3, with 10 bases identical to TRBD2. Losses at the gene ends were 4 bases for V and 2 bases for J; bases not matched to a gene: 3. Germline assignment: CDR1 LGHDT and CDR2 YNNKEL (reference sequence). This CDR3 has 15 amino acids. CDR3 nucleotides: TGTGCCAGCAGCCCCCTAGCGGGGGTCACAGATACGCAGTATTTT. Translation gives CASSPLAGVTDTQYF.

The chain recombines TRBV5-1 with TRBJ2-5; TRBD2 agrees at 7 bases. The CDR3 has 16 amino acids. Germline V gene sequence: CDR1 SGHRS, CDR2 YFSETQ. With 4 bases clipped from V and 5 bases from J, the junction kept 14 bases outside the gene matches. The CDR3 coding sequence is TGCGCCAGCAGCCCTGGCAGAAGCGGGAACGGGGAGACCCAGTACTTC. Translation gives CASSPGRSGNGETQYF.

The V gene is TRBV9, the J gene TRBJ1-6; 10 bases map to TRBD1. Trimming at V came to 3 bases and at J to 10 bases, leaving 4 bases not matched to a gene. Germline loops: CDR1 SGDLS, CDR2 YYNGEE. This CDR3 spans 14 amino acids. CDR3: CASSARDRGSPLHF. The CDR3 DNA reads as TGTGCCAGCAGCGCCCGGGACAGGGGCTCACCCCTCCACTTT. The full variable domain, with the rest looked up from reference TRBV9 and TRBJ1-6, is DSGVTQTPKHLITATGQRVTLRCSPRSGDLSVYWYQQSLDQGLQFLIQYYNGEERAKGNILERFSAQQFPDLHSELNLSSLELGDSALYFCASSARDRGSPLHFGNGTRLTVT.

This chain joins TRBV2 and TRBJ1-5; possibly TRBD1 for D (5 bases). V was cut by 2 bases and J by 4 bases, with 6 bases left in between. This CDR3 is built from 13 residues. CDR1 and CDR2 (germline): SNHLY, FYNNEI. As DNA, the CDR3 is TGTGCCAGCAGTGAACGGGGGAATCAGCCCCAGCATTTT. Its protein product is CASSERGNQPQHF. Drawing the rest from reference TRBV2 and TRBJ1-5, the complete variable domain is EPEVTQTPSHQVTQMGQEVILRCVPISNHLYFYWYRQILGQKVEFLVSFYNNEISEKSEIFDDQFSVERPDGSNFTLKIRSTKLEDSAMYFCASSERGNQPQHFGDGTRLSIL.

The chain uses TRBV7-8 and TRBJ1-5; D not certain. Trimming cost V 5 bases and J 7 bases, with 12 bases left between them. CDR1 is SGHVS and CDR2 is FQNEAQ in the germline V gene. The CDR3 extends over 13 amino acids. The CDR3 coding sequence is TGTGCCAGCAGCCTGATACGGGAACAGCCCCAGCATTTT. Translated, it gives CASSLIREQPQHF.

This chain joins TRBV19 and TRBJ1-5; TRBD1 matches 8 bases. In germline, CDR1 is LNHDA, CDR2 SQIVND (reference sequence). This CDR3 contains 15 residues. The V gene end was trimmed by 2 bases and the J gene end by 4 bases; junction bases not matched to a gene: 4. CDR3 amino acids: CASSIRRQGNQPQHF. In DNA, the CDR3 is TGTGCCAGTAGTATAAGAAGACAGGGGAATCAGCCCCAGCATTTT. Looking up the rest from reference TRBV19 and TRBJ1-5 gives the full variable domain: DGGITQSPKYLFRKEGQNVTLSCEQNLNHDAMYWYRQDPGQGLRLIYYSQIVNDFQKGDIAEGYSVSREKKESFPLTVTSAQKNPTAFYLCASSIRRQGNQPQHFGDGTRLSIL.

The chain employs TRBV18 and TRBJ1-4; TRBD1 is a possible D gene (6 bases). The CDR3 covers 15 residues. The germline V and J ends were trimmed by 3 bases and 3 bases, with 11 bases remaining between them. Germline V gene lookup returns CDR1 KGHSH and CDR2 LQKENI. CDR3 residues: CASSPQGLSNEKLFF. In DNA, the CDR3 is TGTGCCAGCTCACCCCAGGGGCTCTCTAATGAAAAACTGTTTTTT. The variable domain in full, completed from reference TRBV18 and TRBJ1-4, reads NAGVMQNPRHLVRRRGQEARLRCSPMKGHSHVYWYRQLPEEGLKFMVYLQKENIIDESGMPKERFSAEFPKEGPSILRIQQVVRGDSAAYFCASSPQGLSNEKLFFGSGTQLSVL.

The CDR3 region has the DNA TGTGCCACCAGTGCCCGGGGACTAGCGCAAGAGACCCAGTACTTC. Amino acids: CATSARGLAQETQYF. V is TRBV24-1 and J is TRBJ2-5; 10 bases are shared with TRBD2. V lost 5 bases to trimming and J lost 2 bases; unmatched junction nucleotides: 4. Germline CDR1 KGHDR, CDR2 SFDVKD. The CDR3 spans 15 residues.

For the CDR3, the DNA is TGTGCCAGCAGCCAGGGAGGAAGAAACACTGAAGCTTTCTTT. This translates into CASSQGGRNTEAFF. V is TRBV11-2 and J is TRBJ1-1; maybe TRBD1 (5 bases). V was cut by 5 bases and J by 2 bases, with 12 bases left in between. CDR3 size: 14 residues. Germline CDR1 SGHAT, CDR2 FQNNGV.